Reported below is one T cell receptor beta chain. TCR beta CDR3 region amplification was performed from RNA transcripts. The HTBI set primed first-round TCR CDR3 RT-PCR. TCRdb redid the calling of the multiplex PCR reads with MiXCR, one entry per CDR3 protein. The data show some 250,000 distinct CDR3 sequences, approximately 14% seen once. The CDR3 sequence is 14 residues long. V was clipped by 4 bases and J by 4 bases, with 14 bases between them. The sample belongs to a study of T cells in Graves' hyperthyroidism and ophthalmopathy. V gene TRBV5-7 combines with J gene TRBJ2-5, with D perhaps matching TRBD1 (5 bases). TRBV5-7 is given ORF status, its function remaining uncertain. The clonotype comes from a woman between 45 and 65 years old with Graves' hyperthyroidism that later progressed to Graves' ophthalmopathy. The sequencing input was blood. CDR3 sequence: CASSGFAGPETQYF. CDR3 coding DNA: TGTGCCAGCAGCGGTTTTGCAGGGCCAGAGACCCAGTACTTC.